The 14 T cell receptor beta chains given below trace back to one sample, sequenced in a study of identical twins (dated by TCRdb to the mid-2010s). Receptor libraries were prepared by 5' RACE. Sequencing was carried out with an Illumina HiSeq 2000. TCRdb trimmed the raw reads at Q25, called clones with MiXCR and kept productive beta chains. Rows are combined by CDR3 protein, so each entry shows the most common genes and DNA. Recorded for this sample are approximately 890,000 distinct CDR3 sequences; 10% to 15% of them occurred a single time. The top ten hold around 1.6% of the sample. These data also featured in a second study, about yellow fever vaccine responses in identical twins.

Sequenced: PBMCs. Source of these receptors: a woman under 30 in good health.

The chain combines TRBV7-9 with TRBJ2-1; D ambiguous. The ends were cut back, 3 bases at V and 7 bases at J, with 10 bases in the middle. CDR1 is SEHNR and CDR2 is FQNEAQ in the germline V gene (reference sequence). The CDR3 consists of 13 residues. The CDR3, as DNA: TGTGCCAGCAGCTTTTCGGGCCAAAATGAGCAGTTCTTC. Protein: CASSFSGQNEQFF.

This clonotype was seen a handful of times. The chain combines TRBV7-8 with TRBJ2-7; 7 bases align to TRBD1. Germline trimming cut 3 bases from V and 5 bases from J; bases unmatched to any gene: 10. The CDR3 is made up of 15 amino acids. CDR1 and CDR2 from the germline V gene are SGHVS and FQNEAQ. The CDR3 reads CASSLANYRGHEQYV. The DNA for the CDR3 is TGTGCCAGCAGCTTGGCTAACTACAGGGGCCACGAGCAGTACGTC.

This chain connects TRBV6-5 to TRBJ2-1; TRBD1 matches at 9 bases. The CDR3 is made up of 16 amino acids. Losses at the gene ends were 1 base for V and 4 bases for J; bases not matched to a gene: 5. Germline CDR1 and CDR2: MNHEY and SVGAGI. The CDR3 loop reads CASSYFDRGIYNEQFF. The CDR3 DNA follows: TGTGCCAGCAGTTACTTTGACAGGGGGATTTACAATGAGCAGTTCTTC.

This clonotype was seen many times. The chain carries TRBV7-9 and TRBJ1-1; D call uncertain. The CDR3 totals 12 residues. V was trimmed by 5 bases and J by 2 bases, leaving 6 bases between them. Germline lookup yields CDR1 SEHNR and CDR2 FQNEAQ (reference sequence). The CDR3 sequence: CASSVYNTEAFF. Written as DNA, the CDR3 is TGTGCCAGCAGCGTATACAACACTGAAGCTTTCTTT.

This clonotype was seen more than once but under ten times. V and J are TRBV10-3 and TRBJ2-1; 7 bases agree with TRBD2. CDR3 length equals 12 residues. V lost 10 bases and J lost 2; bases outside the gene matches: 2. Germline V gene sequence: CDR1 ENHRY, CDR2 SYGVKD. The CDR3 DNA reads as TGTGCCACCGGGACTACCTACAATGAGCAGTTCTTC. Its translation: CATGTTYNEQFF.

The chain is built from TRBV5-1 and TRBJ1-2; 7 bases are a match to TRBD1. This CDR3 has 14 amino acids. Germline lookup yields CDR1 SGHRS and CDR2 YFSETQ. J gave up 6 bases and V 2 bases, and 7 bases lay outside the gene matches. CDR3 nucleotide sequence: TGCGCCAGCAGCTTAACCGGGACAGCTAATGGCTACACCTTC. This gives the protein CASSLTGTANGYTF.

The count of this clonotype is one. The chain recombines TRBV6-1 with TRBJ2-5, with D perhaps assigned TRBD1 or TRBD2 (6 bases each). The CDR3 sequence is 15 residues long. Trimming removed 4 bases from V and 3 bases from J, with 15 bases in between. The germline V gene encodes CDR1 MNHNS and CDR2 SASEGT. CDR3 sequence reads: CASSVGGTKKETQYF. The CDR3 region has the DNA TGTGCCAGCAGTGTAGGGGGGACAAAAAAAGAGACCCAGTACTTC.

J is TRBJ2-5 and V is TRBV20-1, with 12 bases that match TRBD1. The trim removed 6 bases at V and 4 bases at J, leaving 9 bases unmatched. The CDR3 extends over 15 amino acids. Germline CDR1 is DFQATT and CDR2 is SNEGSKA (reference sequence). The CDR3 protein is CSATGTGGAGETQYF. CDR3 DNA: TGCAGTGCAACCGGGACAGGGGGCGCGGGAGAGACCCAGTACTTC.

This clonotype was counted between two and nine times. The chain joins TRBV29-1 to TRBJ2-3, with a tentative D call TRBD1 (5 bases). V lost 3 bases and J lost 2, with 12 bases in between. CDR3 length: 14 residues. Germline V lookup: CDR1 SQVTM, CDR2 ANQGSEA. CDR3 sequence (DNA): TGCAGCGTTGAGTCAGGACACCCCACAGATACGCAGTATTTT. Protein: CSVESGHPTDTQYF.

The chain combines TRBV20-1 with TRBJ2-3; a weak D match, TRBD2 (5 bases). The germline V and J ends were trimmed by 5 bases and 2 bases, with 11 bases remaining between them. The length of the CDR3 is 13 residues. Germline lookup yields CDR1 DFQATT and CDR2 SNEGSKA (reference sequence). CDR3 DNA: TGCAGTGCTCGAGCGGTCCTCACAGATACGCAGTATTTT. This sequence encodes CSARAVLTDTQYF.

The V call is TRBV6-1, the J call TRBJ1-2; D unresolved. Germline V lookup: CDR1 MNHNS, CDR2 SASEGT. The V gene lost 2 bases and the J gene lost 2 bases, with 15 bases spanning the gap. The CDR3 consists of 16 residues. CDR3 bases: TGTGCCAGCAGTGAACCCACCCCCGGACCCAACTATGGCTACACCTTC. As protein: CASSEPTPGPNYGYTF.

This clonotype appeared many times. The chain uses TRBV9 and TRBJ2-3; 7 bases match TRBD2. The length of the CDR3 is 16 residues. Germline CDR1 and CDR2: SGDLS and YYNGEE. The junction had 9 bases not matched to a gene; V was cut back by 0 bases and J by 5 bases. CDR3 amino acids: CASSVGELRGEDTQYF. CDR3 sequence (DNA): TGTGCCAGCAGCGTAGGGGAACTACGGGGGGAAGATACGCAGTATTTT.

This clonotype was found a few times. The V call is TRBV20-1, the J call TRBJ1-6, with 8 bases aligning to TRBD1. Germline assignment: CDR1 DFQATT and CDR2 SNEGSKA (reference sequence). J gave up 2 bases and V 0 bases, and 9 bases lay outside the gene matches. This CDR3 spans 18 amino acids. In DNA, the CDR3 is TGCAGTGCTAGAGAAGTATCGGACAGGGTCCCCTATAATTCACCCCTCCACTTT. Translated, it gives CSAREVSDRVPYNSPLHF.

The chain combines TRBV11-2 with TRBJ2-4; 14 positions match TRBD2. Germline V gene lookup returns CDR1 SGHAT and CDR2 FQNNGV. This CDR3 has 21 amino acids. V lost 5 bases to trimming and J lost 1 base; unmatched junction nucleotides: 16. CDR3: CASSRPRLGLAGEGAKNIQYF. The CDR3 DNA reads TGTGCCAGCAGCCGCCCTCGCCTGGGACTAGCGGGAGAGGGGGCCAAAAACATTCAGTACTTC. The full variable domain, completed using reference TRBV11-2 and TRBJ2-4, is EAGVAQSPRYKIIEKRQSVAFWCNPISGHATLYWYQQILGQGPKLLIQFQNNGVVDDSQLPKDRFSAERLKGVDSTLKIQPAKLEDSAVYLCASSRPRLGLAGEGAKNIQYFGAGTRLSVL.